Listed below are T cell receptor beta chains from one sample, sequenced in a study of blood T cell repertoires in COVID-19. Profiling relied on immunoSEQ multiplex PCR, and the TCRdb table lists in-frame clones only, not all of them. The data hold 150,000 to 200,000 clones, with around 86% observed a single time. The sequenced sample was peripheral blood. The receptors here all came from a man aged 40-49 years with acute or convalescent COVID-19. CDR3s include the opening cysteine and the closing phenylalanine or tryptophan. Fields, in order: clone size, J gene, V gene, D gene, CDR3 DNA, CDR3 protein. The D gene is left open where the match is weak. Expanded clones are given a class, and other clones once, few, many or no size at all.

-	TRBJ2-3	TRBV7-2	-	TGTGCCAGCAGCTCCAGGGTGGCCGCCACAGATACGCAGTATTTT	CASSSRVAATDTQYF
few	TRBJ2-1	TRBV2	TRBD1	TGTGCCAGCTCTACAGGGGGCAATGAGCAGTTCTTC	CASSTGGNEQFF
-	TRBJ2-5	TRBV15	TRBD2	TGTGCCACCAGCAGAGCGACTAGCGGGGTGGGGGAGACCCAGTACTTC	CATSRATSGVGETQYF
once	TRBJ1-2	TRBV7-3	TRBD1	TGTGCCAGCAGCGAACAGGGGGCTGATGGCTACACCTTC	CASSEQGADGYTF
-	TRBJ1-1	TRBV7-9	-	TGTGCCAGCAGCCTTGAGGGAGGGGCCCACACTGAAGCTTTCTTT	CASSLEGGAHTEAFF
-	TRBJ1-3	TRBV7-6	-	TGTGCCAGCAGCTTACCCCGAGTGGAGTACTCTGGAAACAACATATATTTT	CASSLPRVEYSGNNIYF
-	TRBJ1-3	TRBV10-3	TRBD1	TGTGCCATCAGTGAGGGGGACAGGGTCTCTGGAAACACCATATATTTT	CAISEGDRVSGNTIYF
few	TRBJ2-1	TRBV30	-	TGTGCCTGGAGTGTACTGGGCGTGGGTGAGCAGTTCTTC	CAWSVLGVGEQFF
-	TRBJ1-2	TRBV6-5	-	TGTGCCAGCTCTCGCGGGGACTCTAACTATGGCTACACCTTC	CASSRGDSNYGYTF
-	TRBJ2-7	TRBV11-2	-	TGTGCCAGCAGCTTAATGGGGGGTTCCTACGAGCAGTACTTC	CASSLMGGSYEQYF
few	TRBJ2-2	TRBV19	TRBD2	TGTGCCAGTAGTATCATAGCGGGGGGAAACACCGGGGAGCTGTTTTTT	CASSIIAGGNTGELFF
-	TRBJ2-5	TRBV5-6	TRBD1	TGTGCCAGCAGCTCGACAGGGGTTGCGGAGACCCAGTACTTC	CASSSTGVAETQYF
-	TRBJ2-5	TRBV6-5	TRBD2	TGTGCCAGCAGCGCACTAGCGGGGGTAGAGACCCAGTACTTC	CASSALAGVETQYF
once	TRBJ2-1	TRBV5-6	-	TGTGCCAGCAGCTTGTGGGGCAAGGGTGCCTACAATGAGCAGTTCTTC	CASSLWGKGAYNEQFF
-	TRBJ2-3	TRBV2	-	-	CASILGQGAADTQYF
-	TRBJ1-5	TRBV9	-	TGTGCCAGCAGCGGCGCGGGTAGCAATCAGCCCCAGCATTTT	CASSGAGSNQPQHF
-	TRBJ2-1	TRBV7-2	-	TGTGCCAGCAGCTCCTTAGCATATGAGCAGTTCTTC	CASSSLAYEQFF
-	TRBJ2-7	TRBV14	TRBD1	TGTGCCAGCAGCCAAGCGGGGGACAGGGGCTTCTACGAGCAGTACTTC	CASSQAGDRGFYEQYF
-	TRBJ1-3	TRBV24-1	TRBD1	TGTGCCACCAATCTACCCCCAGGGGGCGCCCCTTCTGGAAACACCATATATTTT	CATNLPPGGAPSGNTIYF
-	TRBJ1-2	TRBV7-9	-	TGTGCCAGCAGCTTGGGCCTTACAGGTTCTCCTACCTATGGCTACACCTTC	CASSLGLTGSPTYGYTF
-	TRBJ1-2	TRBV5-4	TRBD1	TGTGCCAGCAGCTGGGACAGGGCTAACTATGGCTACACCTTC	CASSWDRANYGYTF
-	TRBJ2-7	TRBV18	-	TGTGCCAGCTCACCACGGCCTAGGACTAAAAAATCTGCCTCCTACGAGCAGTACTTC	CASSPRPRTKKSASYEQYF
-	TRBJ1-6	TRBV7-9	TRBD1	TGTGCCAGCAGTCCAACCGGACAGGGAGATAATTCACCCCTCCACTTT	CASSPTGQGDNSPLHF
-	TRBJ2-2	TRBV28	-	TGTGCCAGCAGCAAAACTACCGGGGAGCTGTTTTTT	CASSKTTGELFF
-	TRBJ1-6	TRBV19	TRBD1	TGTGCCAGTAGTCTGGGGACAGGGGAGTATAATTCACCCCTCCACTTT	CASSLGTGEYNSPLHF
-	TRBJ2-7	TRBV7-2	-	TGTGCCAGCAGCAGGGAAGGAGGGGGGGCCCGAGAGCAGTACTTC	CASSREGGGAREQYF
few	TRBJ2-2	TRBV11-3	-	TGTGCCAGCAGCTTATCAGCGGCCGGGGAGCTGTTTTTT	CASSLSAAGELFF
-	TRBJ1-3	TRBV7-8	-	TGTGCCAGCAGCTCCCAGACGGCAGGGGCTGGAAACACCATATATTTT	CASSSQTAGAGNTIYF
-	TRBJ1-3	TRBV2	-	TGTGCCAGCAGTGGAGTCCGGGCAGGGAATGGAAACACCATATATTTT	CASSGVRAGNGNTIYF
-	TRBJ1-2	TRBV7-2	TRBD1	TGTGCCAGCAGCTTGAGAGCCCCGGGACAGGGGAACTATGGCTACACCTTC	CASSLRAPGQGNYGYTF
-	TRBJ2-2	TRBV7-6	-	TGTGCCAGCAGCTTGAAGCGGGCCTCCGGGGAGCTGTTTTTT	CASSLKRASGELFF
-	TRBJ2-7	TRBV5-1	TRBD1	TGCGCCAGCAGCTTTTTGGGGACAGGGGGCACCCACGAGCAGTACTTC	CASSFLGTGGTHEQYF
-	TRBJ2-3	TRBV11-1	-	TGTGCCAGCAGCTTAGAACGCGGGACAGATACGCAGTATTTT	CASSLERGTDTQYF
-	TRBJ2-7	TRBV14	-	TGTGCCAGCAGCCAAGATTTACCGAGCTACGAGCAGTACTTC	CASSQDLPSYEQYF
-	TRBJ2-7	TRBV5-4	TRBD1	TGTGCCAGCAGCTTGGGACAGGGGAGCTCCTACGAGCAGTACTTC	CASSLGQGSSYEQYF
-	TRBJ1-1	TRBV7-9	-	TGTGCCAGCAGCTTAGGGGGCGGGGGTAGGAGAACTGAAGCTTTCTTT	CASSLGGGGRRTEAFF
-	TRBJ2-1	TRBV11-3	TRBD2	TGTGCCAGCAGCTTCCGGACTAGCGGGGTCAATGAGCAGTTCTTC	CASSFRTSGVNEQFF
-	TRBJ1-4	TRBV27	TRBD1	TGTGCCAGCAGTCCGAGGGACAGGGTACGGGAAAAACTGTTTTTT	CASSPRDRVREKLFF
-	TRBJ2-5	TRBV5-1	-	TGCGCCAGCAGCTTGGGACAGTCTCAAGAGACCCAGTACTTC	CASSLGQSQETQYF
-	TRBJ2-5	TRBV5-1	-	TGCGCCAGCAGCTCCTCCCCCCAAGAGACCCAGTACTTC	CASSSSPQETQYF
-	TRBJ1-1	TRBV27	TRBD1	TGTGCCAGCAGACTACAGGGGTCGAACACTGAAGCTTTCTTT	CASRLQGSNTEAFF
-	TRBJ2-1	TRBV14	TRBD1	TGTGCCAGCAGCCCCACAGGGGTTACGCCGCTTGAGCAGTTCTTC	CASSPTGVTPLEQFF